This TCR beta chain was captured by sequencing in a study of early T cells in non-severe SARS-CoV-2 infection. At the level of the study: The sequenced material was bulk RNA from unsorted whole blood, and its chains were unpaired.

TCRdb re-called the 5' RACE reads with MiXCR, one entry per CDR3 protein. The sample comprises some 81,000 distinct CDR3 sequences, 15% to 20% of which are singletons, and approximately 2.9% rests with the top ten. Germline trimming cut 3 bases from V and 6 bases from J; bases unmatched to any gene: 3. The CDR3 is made up of 14 amino acids. Germline-derived CDR1 and CDR2 are SGHAT and FQNNGV. The sequence was obtained from an adult who was a healthcare worker with PCR-confirmed SARS-CoV-2 infection or an uninfected control (not recorded which). This sequence joins TRBV11-2 and TRBJ2-1; 9 bases are a match to TRBD2. Sequencing input: whole blood. The chain's CDR3 is CASSLGLALNEQFF. CDR3 sequence (DNA): TGTGCCAGCAGCTTGGGACTAGCCCTCAATGAGCAGTTCTTC. Complete variable domain (other parts from reference TRBV11-2 and TRBJ2-1): EAGVAQSPRYKIIEKRQSVAFWCNPISGHATLYWYQQILGQGPKLLIQFQNNGVVDDSQLPKDRFSAERLKGVDSTLKIQPAKLEDSAVYLCASSLGLALNEQFFGPGTRLTVL.